This is a list of T cell receptor beta chains from one sample in a study of blood T cell repertoires in COVID-19. TCRdb keeps only in-frame clones here, not all; method: immunoSEQ multiplex PCR. This table has 350,000 to 550,000 clones, 87% appearing once. The sample consisted of PBMCs or T cells enriched from blood (not recorded which). These receptors all stem from a woman aged 18-29 years with acute COVID-19. Both conserved end residues are part of each CDR3. A D gene is named only where the DNA matches it firmly. A row's size may be missing; if present it is once, few, many or a size class.

j_call d_call v_call clone_size cdr3_nt cdr3_aa
TRBJ1-2 - TRBV28 - TGTGCCAGCAGTTTAAGCGGTCGCTATGGCTACACCTTC CASSLSGRYGYTF
TRBJ1-2 TRBD1 TRBV28 - TGTGCCAGCGTTACAGGGGGAATTGGCTACACCTTC CASVTGGIGYTF
TRBJ1-1 TRBD1 TRBV19 once TGTGCCAGTAAAGGAACAGGGGGGGTTCCGCGCACTGAAGCTTTCTTT CASKGTGGVPRTEAFF
TRBJ2-1 - TRBV9 - TGTGCCAGCAGCGAGACTAGCAATGAGCAGTTCTTC CASSETSNEQFF
TRBJ1-2 - TRBV19 once TGTGCCAGTAGTATAATGACAGGACACAAGTATGGCTACACCTTC CASSIMTGHKYGYTF
TRBJ2-7 - TRBV2 - TGTGCCAGCAGATTCCAAGCGGACGAGCAGTACTTC CASRFQADEQYF
TRBJ2-7 - TRBV19 - TGTGCCAGTAGTATTGGGTGGCAGGGTCGATACGAGCAGTACTTC CASSIGWQGRYEQYF
TRBJ2-1 TRBD2 TRBV27 once TGTGCCAGCACCGTAGGGGCGGGAGTGGCCTACAATGAGCAGTTCTTC CASTVGAGVAYNEQFF
TRBJ2-2 - TRBV6-2/TRBV6-3 - TGTGCCAGCAGCCCCAACAGCAGGGAGCTGTTTTTT CASSPNSRELFF
TRBJ2-7 - TRBV9 - TGTGCCAGCAGCCCAACGTACGGGGGCGAGCAGTACTTC CASSPTYGGEQYF
TRBJ2-5 TRBD2 TRBV2 - TGTGCCAGCAGTATAGGGACTAGCAAAGAGACCCAGTACTTC CASSIGTSKETQYF
TRBJ2-1 TRBD1 TRBV5-5 - TGTGCCAGCAGCCTCCTTACCGGGACAGGGACCTACAATGAGCAGTTCTTC CASSLLTGTGTYNEQFF
TRBJ1-1 - TRBV19 - TGTGCCAGTAGGGCAGGGTACCTGAACACTGAAGCTTTCTTT CASRAGYLNTEAFF
TRBJ1-2 - TRBV6-5 - TGTGCCAGCAGATCCCTCTTAAGCCATGGCTACACCTTC CASRSLLSHGYTF
TRBJ2-2 TRBD1 TRBV7-2 - TGTGCCAGCAGCTATAGGACAGGGCGCACCGGGGAGCTGTTTTTT CASSYRTGRTGELFF
TRBJ1-1 - TRBV5-6 - TGTGCCAGCAGCTCCAGACGTAAGGGAGGTAGTGGAGCTTTCTTT CASSSRRKGGSGAFF
TRBJ2-3 - TRBV6-1 - TGTGCCAGCAGTGAAGACGGGGAGAGAGATACGCAGTATTTT CASSEDGERDTQYF
TRBJ1-1 - TRBV10-3 - TGTGCCATCAGTACTCAGGGTGAAGCTTTCTTT CAISTQGEAFF
TRBJ2-7 - TRBV29-1 few TGCAGCGTGCCATCGACAGGCGTCGGGGATAAGTACTTC CSVPSTGVGDKYF
TRBJ1-5 - TRBV10-3 few TGTGCCATCAGTGAGAGAAAGGGGCAGCCCCAGCATTTT CAISERKGQPQHF
TRBJ1-2 - TRBV2 - TGTGCCAGCAGGCAGACAGGTGACTATGGCTACACCTTC CASRQTGDYGYTF
TRBJ1-5 TRBD1 TRBV29-1 - TGCAGCGTGAGACAGGGGAGCAATCAGCCCCAGCATTTT CSVRQGSNQPQHF
TRBJ1-5 TRBD1 TRBV15 - TGTGCCACCAGCAGCGGACAGGGGGGATATCAGCCCCAGCATTTT CATSSGQGGYQPQHF
TRBJ1-4 TRBD1 TRBV7-9 - TGTGCCAGCGGTAGCGGGACAGGGCGTGAAAAACTGTTTTTT CASGSGTGREKLFF
TRBJ1-6 TRBD1 TRBV28 - TGTGCCAGCAGCCCTAGGGACAGGGGTTCACCCCTCCACTTT CASSPRDRGSPLHF
TRBJ1-4 TRBD1 TRBV7-8 once TGTGCCAGCGGCTTAGGACAGGGGGGCGAAAAACTGTTTTTT CASGLGQGGEKLFF
TRBJ1-5 - TRBV21-1 - TGTGCCAGCAGCAAAGGACTCCCCCAGCTAGCTAGCAATCAGCCCCAGCATTTT CASSKGLPQLASNQPQHF
TRBJ1-6 TRBD1 TRBV7-2 - TGTGCCAGCAGCTTTCGCACAGGGGCATATAATTCACCCCTCCACTTT CASSFRTGAYNSPLHF
TRBJ2-7 TRBD2 TRBV19 once TGTGCCAGTAGTATAGTGGCTAGCGGGAGATCCTACGAGCAGTACTTC CASSIVASGRSYEQYF
TRBJ2-7 - TRBV12-3/TRBV12-4 - TGTGCCAGCAGTCAGGGGTACTACGAGCAGTACTTC CASSQGYYEQYF
TRBJ2-5 TRBD1 TRBV11-3 - TGTGCCAGCAGCTTGGGGACAGTCCAAGAGACCCAGTACTTC CASSLGTVQETQYF
TRBJ2-1 - TRBV11-2 - TGTGCCAGCAGCTTAGAGTGGGCACTCGTCCCGGTGCCGTTCTTC CASSLEWALVPVPFF
TRBJ2-3 - TRBV2 - TGTGCCAGCAGGAGGACAGAGGGCCCGACAGATACGCAGTATTTT CASRRTEGPTDTQYF
TRBJ2-7 TRBD2 TRBV28 - TGTGCCAGCAGTTTATGGTCTAGCGGGAGCCGCTACGAGCAGTACTTC CASSLWSSGSRYEQYF
TRBJ2-2 TRBD1 TRBV12-5 once TGTGCTAGTGGTTTGGGTGTTACAGGGGCCACCGGGGAGCTGTTTTTT CASGLGVTGATGELFF
TRBJ2-1 TRBD2 TRBV24-1 - TGTGCCACCAGTGCCACATGGACTAGCGGGACCTACAATGAGCAGTTCTTC CATSATWTSGTYNEQFF
TRBJ1-1 - TRBV3-1/TRBV3-2 once TGTGCCAGCAGCCAAGAATCTGTTGCGGGGAACACTGAAGCTTTCTTT CASSQESVAGNTEAFF
TRBJ1-2 TRBD1 TRBV3-1/TRBV3-2 - TGTGCCAGCAGCCAATCGGGACAGGGGAGGTATGGCTACACCTTC CASSQSGQGRYGYTF
TRBJ1-2 TRBD1 TRBV7-9 - TGTGCCACTGGACAGGGTGGAGATGGCTACACCTTC CATGQGGDGYTF